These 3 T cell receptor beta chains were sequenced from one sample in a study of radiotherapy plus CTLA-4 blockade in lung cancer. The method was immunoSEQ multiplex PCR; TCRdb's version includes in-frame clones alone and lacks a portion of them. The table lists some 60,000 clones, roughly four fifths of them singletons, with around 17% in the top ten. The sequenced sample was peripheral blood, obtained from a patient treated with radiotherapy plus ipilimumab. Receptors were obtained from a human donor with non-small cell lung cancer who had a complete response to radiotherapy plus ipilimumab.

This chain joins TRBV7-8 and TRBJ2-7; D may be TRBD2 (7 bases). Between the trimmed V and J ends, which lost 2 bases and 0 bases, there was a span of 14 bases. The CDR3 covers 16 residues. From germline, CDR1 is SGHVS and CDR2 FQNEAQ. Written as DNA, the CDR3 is TGTGCCAGCAGCTTAATGGGGGGGACAAACTCCTACGAGCAGTACTTC. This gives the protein CASSLMGGTNSYEQYF.

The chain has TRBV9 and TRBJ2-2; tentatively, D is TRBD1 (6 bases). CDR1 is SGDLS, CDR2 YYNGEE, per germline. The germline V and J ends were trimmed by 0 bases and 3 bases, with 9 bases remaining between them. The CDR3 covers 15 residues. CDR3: CASSVVGGHTGELFF. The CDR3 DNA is TGTGCCAGCAGCGTAGTAGGGGGTCACACCGGGGAGCTGTTTTTT.

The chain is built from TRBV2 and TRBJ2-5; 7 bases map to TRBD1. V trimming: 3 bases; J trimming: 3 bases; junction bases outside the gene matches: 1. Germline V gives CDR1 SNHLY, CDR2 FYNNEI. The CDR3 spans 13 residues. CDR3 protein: CASSETGKETQYF. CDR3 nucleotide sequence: TGTGCCAGCAGTGAGACAGGGAAAGAGACCCAGTACTTC.